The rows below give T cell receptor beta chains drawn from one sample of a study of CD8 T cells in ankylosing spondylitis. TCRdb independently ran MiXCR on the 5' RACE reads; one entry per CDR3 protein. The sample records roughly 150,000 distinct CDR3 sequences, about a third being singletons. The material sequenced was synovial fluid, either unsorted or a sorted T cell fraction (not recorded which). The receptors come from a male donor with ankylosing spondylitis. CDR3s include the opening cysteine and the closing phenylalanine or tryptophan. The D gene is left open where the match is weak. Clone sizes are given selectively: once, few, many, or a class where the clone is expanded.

TGTGCCAGCGGCTCGACTAGCGGGGGGGCAGATACGCAGTATTTT CASGSTSGGADTQYF TRBJ2-3 TRBD2 TRBV12-3/TRBV12-4 15 few
TGTGCCAGCAGTGACCAGGGCCGAACAACTGAAGCTTTCTTT CASSDQGRTTEAFF TRBJ1-1 . TRBV2 14 .
TGTGCCAGCAGTTACGATAGGGCGGGACCCCCAAGGGCCGGGGAGCTGTTTTTT CASSYDRAGPPRAGELFF TRBJ2-2 . TRBV6-2/TRBV6-3 18 .
TGTGCCAGCAGCCGACAGGGCGCCTACGAGCAGTACTTC CASSRQGAYEQYF TRBJ2-7 TRBD1 TRBV5-5 13 many
TGCAGTGCTAGAGTTGGGGGGGCGGGAAACGTTCGAGAGACCCAGTACTTC CSARVGGAGNVRETQYF TRBJ2-5 . TRBV20-1 17 many
TGCGCCAGCAGCCAAGGAGCGGGAGGGCCGGCAAGCACAGATACGCAGTATTTT CASSQGAGGPASTDTQYF TRBJ2-3 TRBD2 TRBV4-3 18 few
TGTGCCAGCAGTTTATCGGCTCTCGAGCAGTACTTC CASSLSALEQYF TRBJ2-7 . TRBV28 12 many
TGTGCCAGCAGCGCCCCGACAGAGAATGAGCAGTTCTTC CASSAPTENEQFF TRBJ2-1 . TRBV11-1 13 .
TGTGCCAGCAGCCAGGACTTAACATCCTACAATGAGCAGTTCTTC CASSQDLTSYNEQFF TRBJ2-1 . TRBV7-9 15 .
TGTGCCAGCAGCATACAGCGGGGACAAGAGACCCAGTACTTC CASSIQRGQETQYF TRBJ2-5 TRBD2 TRBV6-2/TRBV6-3 14 few
TGCAGTGCTAGAGATAGAGGCGGGGTAACAGATACGCAGTATTTT CSARDRGGVTDTQYF TRBJ2-3 . TRBV20-1 15 many
TGTGCCAGCAGTCCAGGGGTTTTAAATCAGCCCCAGCATTTT CASSPGVLNQPQHF TRBJ1-5 . TRBV7-2 14 few
TGTGCCACCAGCAGAGACGGGTACGAGCAGTACTTC CATSRDGYEQYF TRBJ2-7 . TRBV15 12 few
TGTGCCAGCAGCTTAATGGGACAAATAGCGGGGGAGATAAAAGAGACCCAGTACTTC CASSLMGQIAGEIKETQYF TRBJ2-5 TRBD2 TRBV7-8 19 .
TGTGCCAGCAGTTACGTTACTAACACCGGGGAGCTGTTTTTT CASSYVTNTGELFF TRBJ2-2 . TRBV6-5 14 few
TGCGCCAGCAGCCGACAGGGTCGAGGGGAGACCCAGTACTTC CASSRQGRGETQYF TRBJ2-5 TRBD1 TRBV4-3 14 .
TGTGCCAGCAGTGAAAGAGTTGAGCAGTTCTTC CASSERVEQFF TRBJ2-1 . TRBV2 11 .
TGCGCCAGCAGCTTGGAAGGGCGGACAGGGACCTACGAGCAGTACTTC CASSLEGRTGTYEQYF TRBJ2-7 TRBD1 TRBV5-1 16 few
TGTGCCAGCAGTACCCGAACTAGCGGGATTAAATACAATGAGCAGTTCTTC CASSTRTSGIKYNEQFF TRBJ2-1 TRBD2 TRBV6-5 17 many
TGTGCCAGCAGCCGAGGAGGGATGAACGAAAAACTGTTTTTT CASSRGGMNEKLFF TRBJ1-4 . TRBV2 14 many
TGTGCCAGCACCCACCTCGGGGGGGGCCGAGACTACAATGAGCAGTTCTTC CASTHLGGGRDYNEQFF TRBJ2-1 TRBD2 TRBV6-1 17 .
TGCGCCAGCAGCCAAGTTGGTGGGGTTACTGCGTTGTTGGGCACAGATACGCAGTATTTT CASSQVGGVTALLGTDTQYF TRBJ2-3 . TRBV4-1 20 .
TGTGCCAGCAGTGACGCAGGTTCGGCCAAAGCTGAGCAGTTCTTC CASSDAGSAKAEQFF TRBJ2-1 . TRBV6-4 15 medium-sized
TGTGCCAGCAGCTTCCGGGGGGGCCGCACAGATACGCAGTATTTT CASSFRGGRTDTQYF TRBJ2-3 TRBD2 TRBV5-6 15 .
TGTGCCTCTACTCACGGTGTCATGAACACTGAAGCTTTCTTT CASTHGVMNTEAFF TRBJ1-1 . TRBV30 14 .
TGTGCCAGCAAGGATATAGCGGGAGACGCAGATACGCAGTATTTT CASKDIAGDADTQYF TRBJ2-3 TRBD2 TRBV6-1 15 few
TGCAGCGTTTCAGGGTCTTATGGCTACACCTTC CSVSGSYGYTF TRBJ1-2 . TRBV29-1 11 many
TGCAGTGCTAGGCTCCAGCCCCAGCATTTT CSARLQPQHF TRBJ1-5 . TRBV20-1 10 many
TGCAGTGCTGTAACACAGGGATTTTCTGGAAACACCATATATTTT CSAVTQGFSGNTIYF TRBJ1-3 . TRBV20-1 15 few
TGTGCCAGCAGCCCCCGGGGTAGAAACTACGAGCAGTACTTC CASSPRGRNYEQYF TRBJ2-7 . TRBV9 14 .
TGCGCCAGCAGTGAGCCCTCAATAACGGACCGCCCGAGCTCTGGAAACACCATATATTTT CASSEPSITDRPSSGNTIYF TRBJ1-3 . TRBV10-1 20 .
TGTGCCAGCAGCGCGAAGGGAGGGGCCTACGAGCAGTACTTC CASSAKGGAYEQYF TRBJ2-7 TRBD2 TRBV9 14 .
TGTGCCAGCAGCTTAGACCGACAGGTCTCCTACGAGCAGTACTTC CASSLDRQVSYEQYF TRBJ2-7 . TRBV7-2 15 .
TGTGCCAGCAGTCCCCTAGCGGGGCCGCGCGCGAACACCGGGGAGCTGTTTTTT CASSPLAGPRANTGELFF TRBJ2-2 TRBD2 TRBV6-2/TRBV6-3 18 .
TGTGCCAGCAGCTACAACTCGTACGAGCAGTACTTC CASSYNSYEQYF TRBJ2-7 . TRBV11-1 12 .
TGCGCCAGCAGTTCCTCGACTAGCGTCATCGTCTCCTACAATGAGCAGTTCTTC CASSSSTSVIVSYNEQFF TRBJ2-1 TRBD2 TRBV5-1 18 few
TGCGCCAGCAGCCCCTCCGGCGGGGGGACTGGCTATGGCTACACCTTC CASSPSGGGTGYGYTF TRBJ1-2 . TRBV5-1 16 .
TGCAGTGCTAGAGATCCGAAGGGGCGGGGTGAAAAACTGTTTTTT CSARDPKGRGEKLFF TRBJ1-4 . TRBV20-1 15 .
TGTGCCAGCAGCTTAGGAGTAGCGGGAGCCGGGGAGCTGTTTTTT CASSLGVAGAGELFF TRBJ2-2 TRBD2 TRBV7-2 15 .
TGTGCCAGCAGCTGGGACTCAACAGCCTACAATGAGCAGTTCTTC CASSWDSTAYNEQFF TRBJ2-1 . TRBV7-2 15 .
TGTGCCAGCAGTCCCCCGGGACATGAGCAGTTCTTC CASSPPGHEQFF TRBJ2-1 . TRBV28 12 many
TGCAGCGCCTCAGACAGGGATTTCTCCTACGAGCAGTACTTC CSASDRDFSYEQYF TRBJ2-7 TRBD1 TRBV29-1 14 .
TGTGCCAGCAGCGTAGATGGACACGGCTACACCTTC CASSVDGHGYTF TRBJ1-2 . TRBV9 12 .
TGTGCCAGCAGCTTTTTACCTCGGACAGGGGGGGATGGCTACACCTTC CASSFLPRTGGDGYTF TRBJ1-2 TRBD1 TRBV7-2 16 .
TGCGCCAGCAGCCCCTTTCCACTAGCGGGGGGCGCCGCTAGCACAGATACGCAGTATTTT CASSPFPLAGGAASTDTQYF TRBJ2-3 TRBD2 TRBV5-1 20 once
TGTGCCAGCAGGGAATGGACAGCCCGCTCTGGAAACACCATATATTTT CASREWTARSGNTIYF TRBJ1-3 . TRBV2 16 few
TGCAGCGTTGGAATCCGGACAGCCGCTAACTATGGCTACACCTTC CSVGIRTAANYGYTF TRBJ1-2 . TRBV29-1 15 few
TGTGCCAGCAGCCCGGGACACTCTGGAAACACCATATATTTT CASSPGHSGNTIYF TRBJ1-3 . TRBV14 14 many
TGTGCCAGCAGCTCCTACAGGGGACTCTCTGGAAACACCATATATTTT CASSSYRGLSGNTIYF TRBJ1-3 TRBD1 TRBV13 16 .
TGTGCCAGCAGCCCCGGGACAGTTAATGAAAAACTGTTTTTT CASSPGTVNEKLFF TRBJ1-4 TRBD1 TRBV7-9 14 .